Given below is one TCR beta chain in context. The antigen is not known. The sample is drawn from a study of cytomegalovirus exposure and HLA in healthy donors. Study-level points and caveats: Later analysis associated a missense DCLRE1C variant with TCR beta V- and J-gene trimming. Reportedly, diagnosis of cytomegalovirus status by the classifier showed high specificity and sensitivity.

It was with 60 Vbeta and 13 Jbeta primers that the PCR ran. TCRdb keeps only in-frame clones here, not all; method: immunoSEQ multiplex PCR. The sample lists about 50,000 clones, around three quarters occurring once. The V end lost 6 bases, the J end lost 1 base, and 6 bases lay between the germline ends. The CDR3 is 12 amino acids. Germline lookup yields CDR1 PRHDT and CDR2 FYEKMQ (reference sequence). The sample comprised PBMCs. The source of this sequence is a young man in good health and CMV-seropositive. The V and J genes are TRBV13 and TRBJ1-2, with D perhaps TRBD1 (5 bases). CDR3 loop: CASSRGNYGYTF. The CDR3 DNA follows: TGTGCCAGCAGTAGGGGTAACTATGGCTACACCTTC.